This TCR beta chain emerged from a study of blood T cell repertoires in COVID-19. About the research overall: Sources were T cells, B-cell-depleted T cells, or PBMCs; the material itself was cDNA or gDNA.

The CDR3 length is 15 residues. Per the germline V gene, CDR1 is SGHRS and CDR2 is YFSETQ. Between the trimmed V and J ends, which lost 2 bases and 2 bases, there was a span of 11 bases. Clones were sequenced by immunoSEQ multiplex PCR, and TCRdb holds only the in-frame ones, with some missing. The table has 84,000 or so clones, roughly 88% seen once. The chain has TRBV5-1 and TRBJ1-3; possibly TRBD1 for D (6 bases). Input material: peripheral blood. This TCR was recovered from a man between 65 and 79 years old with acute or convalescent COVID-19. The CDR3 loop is CASSLQGAAGNTIYF. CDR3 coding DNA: TGCGCCAGCAGCTTACAGGGAGCAGCTGGAAACACCATATATTTT.